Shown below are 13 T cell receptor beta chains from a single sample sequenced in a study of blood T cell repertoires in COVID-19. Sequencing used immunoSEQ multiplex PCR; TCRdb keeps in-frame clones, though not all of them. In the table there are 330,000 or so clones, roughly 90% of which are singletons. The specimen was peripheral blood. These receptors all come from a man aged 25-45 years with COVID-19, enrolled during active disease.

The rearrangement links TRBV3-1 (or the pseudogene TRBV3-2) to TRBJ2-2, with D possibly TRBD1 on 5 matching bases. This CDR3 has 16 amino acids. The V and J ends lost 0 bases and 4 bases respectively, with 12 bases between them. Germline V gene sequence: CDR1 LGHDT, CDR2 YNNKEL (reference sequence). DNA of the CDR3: TGTGCCAGCAGCCAAGATATAGGGGCGAGCACCGGGGAGCTGTTTTTT. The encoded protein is CASSQDIGASTGELFF.

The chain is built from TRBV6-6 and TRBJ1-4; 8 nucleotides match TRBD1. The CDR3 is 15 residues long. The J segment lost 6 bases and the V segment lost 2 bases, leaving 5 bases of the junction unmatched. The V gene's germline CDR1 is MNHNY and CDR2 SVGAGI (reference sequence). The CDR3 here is CASSYPRGRDEKLFF. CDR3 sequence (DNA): TGTGCCAGCAGTTACCCCAGGGGGCGGGATGAAAAACTGTTTTTT.

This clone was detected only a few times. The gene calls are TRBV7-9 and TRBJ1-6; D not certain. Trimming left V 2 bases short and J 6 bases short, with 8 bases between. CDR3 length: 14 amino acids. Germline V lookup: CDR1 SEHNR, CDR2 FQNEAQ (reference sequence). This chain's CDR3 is CASSLLGVNSPLHF. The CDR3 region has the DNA TGTGCCAGCAGCTTACTTGGAGTTAATTCACCCCTCCACTTT.

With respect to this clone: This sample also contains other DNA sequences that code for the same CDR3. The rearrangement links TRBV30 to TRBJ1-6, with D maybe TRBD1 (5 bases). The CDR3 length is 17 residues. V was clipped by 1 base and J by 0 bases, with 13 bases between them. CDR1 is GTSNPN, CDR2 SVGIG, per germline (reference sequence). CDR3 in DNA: TGTGCCTGGAGTGGCCTCGGGGGGAGCTCCTATAATTCACCCCTCCACTTT. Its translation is CAWSGLGGSSYNSPLHF. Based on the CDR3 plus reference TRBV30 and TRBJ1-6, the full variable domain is SQTIHQWPATLVQPVGSPLSLECTVEGTSNPNLYWYRQAAGRGLQLLFYSVGIGQISSEVPQNLSASRPQDRQFILSSKKLLLSDSGFYLCAWSGLGGSSYNSPLHFGNGTRLTVT.

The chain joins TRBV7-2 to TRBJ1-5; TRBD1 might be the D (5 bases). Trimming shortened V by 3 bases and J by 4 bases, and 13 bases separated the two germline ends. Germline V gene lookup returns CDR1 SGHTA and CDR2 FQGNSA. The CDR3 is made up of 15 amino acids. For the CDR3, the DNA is TGTGCCAGCAGCTTGGGCGCGGGACTAAATCAGCCCCAGCATTTT. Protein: CASSLGAGLNQPQHF.

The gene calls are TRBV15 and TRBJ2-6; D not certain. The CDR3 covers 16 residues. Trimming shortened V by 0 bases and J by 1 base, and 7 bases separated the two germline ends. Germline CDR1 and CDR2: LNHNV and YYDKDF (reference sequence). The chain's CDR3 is CATSRDAESGANVLTF. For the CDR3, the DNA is TGTGCCACCAGCAGAGATGCGGAGTCTGGGGCCAACGTCCTGACTTTC.

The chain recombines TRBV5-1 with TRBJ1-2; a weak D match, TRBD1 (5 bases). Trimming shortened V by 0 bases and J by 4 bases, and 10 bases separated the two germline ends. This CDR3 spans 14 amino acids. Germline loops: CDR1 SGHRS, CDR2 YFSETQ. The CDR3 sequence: CASSLAGIGYGYTF. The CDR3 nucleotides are TGCGCCAGCAGCTTGGCAGGGATCGGCTATGGCTACACCTTC.

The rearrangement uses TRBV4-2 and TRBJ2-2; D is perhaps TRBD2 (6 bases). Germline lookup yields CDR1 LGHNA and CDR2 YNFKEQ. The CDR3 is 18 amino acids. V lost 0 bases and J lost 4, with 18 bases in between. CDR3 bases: TGTGCCAGCAGCCAAGATCTTACCGGGAGCGTTAGCACCGGGGAGCTGTTTTTT. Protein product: CASSQDLTGSVSTGELFF.

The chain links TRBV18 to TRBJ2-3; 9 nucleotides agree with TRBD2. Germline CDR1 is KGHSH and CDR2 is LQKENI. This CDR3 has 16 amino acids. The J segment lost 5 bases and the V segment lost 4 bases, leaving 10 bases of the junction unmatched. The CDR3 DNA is TGTGCCAGCTCACTGGCTGGCGGGAGGGCCGGAGATACGCAGTATTTT. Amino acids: CASSLAGGRAGDTQYF.

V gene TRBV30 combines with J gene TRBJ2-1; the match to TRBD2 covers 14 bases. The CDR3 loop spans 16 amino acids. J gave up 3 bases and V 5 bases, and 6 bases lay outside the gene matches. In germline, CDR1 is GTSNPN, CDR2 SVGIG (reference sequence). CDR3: CAWETSGRGGYNEQFF. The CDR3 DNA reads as TGTGCCTGGGAGACTAGCGGGAGGGGAGGCTACAATGAGCAGTTCTTC.

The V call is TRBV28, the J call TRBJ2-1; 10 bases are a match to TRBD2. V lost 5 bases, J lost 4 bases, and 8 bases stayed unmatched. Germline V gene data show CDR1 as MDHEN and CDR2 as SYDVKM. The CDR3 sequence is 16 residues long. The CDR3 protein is CASSLGLAVVYNEQFF. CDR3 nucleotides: TGTGCCAGCAGTCTCGGACTAGCGGTAGTTTACAATGAGCAGTTCTTC. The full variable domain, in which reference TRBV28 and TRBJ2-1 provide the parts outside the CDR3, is DVKVTQSSRYLVKRTGEKVFLECVQDMDHENMFWYRQDPGLGLRLIYFSYDVKMKEKGDIPEGYSVSREKKERFSLILESASTNQTSMYLCASSLGLAVVYNEQFFGPGTRLTVL.

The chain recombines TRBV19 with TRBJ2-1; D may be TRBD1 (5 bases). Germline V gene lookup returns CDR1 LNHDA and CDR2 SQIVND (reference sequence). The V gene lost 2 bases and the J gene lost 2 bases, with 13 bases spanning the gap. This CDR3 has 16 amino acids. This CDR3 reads CASSIRGRATYNEQFF. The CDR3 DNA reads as TGTGCCAGTAGTATAAGGGGTCGGGCCACCTACAATGAGCAGTTCTTC.

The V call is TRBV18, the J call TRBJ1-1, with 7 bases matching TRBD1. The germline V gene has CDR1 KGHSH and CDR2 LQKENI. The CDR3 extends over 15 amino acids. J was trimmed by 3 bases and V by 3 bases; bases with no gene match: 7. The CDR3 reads CASSPNRGSDTEAFF. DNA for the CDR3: TGTGCCAGCTCACCGAACAGGGGTTCGGACACTGAAGCTTTCTTT.